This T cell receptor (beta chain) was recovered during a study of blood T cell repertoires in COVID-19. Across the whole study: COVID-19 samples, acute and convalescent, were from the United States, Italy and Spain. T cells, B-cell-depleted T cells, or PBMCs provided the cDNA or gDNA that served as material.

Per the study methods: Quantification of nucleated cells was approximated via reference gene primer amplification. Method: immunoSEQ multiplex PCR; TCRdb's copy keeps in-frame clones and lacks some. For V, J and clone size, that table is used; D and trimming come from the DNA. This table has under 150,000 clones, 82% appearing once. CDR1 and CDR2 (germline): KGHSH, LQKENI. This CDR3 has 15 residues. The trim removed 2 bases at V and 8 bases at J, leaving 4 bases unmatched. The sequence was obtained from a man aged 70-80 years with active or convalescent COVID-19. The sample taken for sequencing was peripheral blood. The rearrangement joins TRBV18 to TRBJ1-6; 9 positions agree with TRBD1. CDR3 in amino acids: CASSPDRGFYSPLHF. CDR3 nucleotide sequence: TGTGCCAGCTCACCAGACAGGGGGTTCTATTCACCCCTCCACTTT.